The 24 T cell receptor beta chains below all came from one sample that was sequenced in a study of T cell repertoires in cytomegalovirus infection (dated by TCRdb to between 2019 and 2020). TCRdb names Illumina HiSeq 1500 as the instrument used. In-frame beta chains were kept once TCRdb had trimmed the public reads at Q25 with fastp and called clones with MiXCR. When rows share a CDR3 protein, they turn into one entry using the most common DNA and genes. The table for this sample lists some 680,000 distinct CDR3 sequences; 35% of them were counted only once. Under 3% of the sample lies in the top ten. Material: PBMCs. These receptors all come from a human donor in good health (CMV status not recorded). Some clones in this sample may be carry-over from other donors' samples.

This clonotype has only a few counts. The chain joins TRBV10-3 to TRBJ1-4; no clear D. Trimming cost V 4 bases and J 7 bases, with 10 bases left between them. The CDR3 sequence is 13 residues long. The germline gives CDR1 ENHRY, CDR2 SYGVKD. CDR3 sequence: CAISALPGEKLFF. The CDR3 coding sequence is TGTGCCATCAGTGCGCTGCCAGGTGAAAAACTGTTTTTT.

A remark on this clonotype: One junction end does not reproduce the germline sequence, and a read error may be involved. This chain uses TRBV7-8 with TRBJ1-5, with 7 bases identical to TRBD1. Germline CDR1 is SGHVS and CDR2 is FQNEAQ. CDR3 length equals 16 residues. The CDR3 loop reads CASSTTGTAVNQPPHF. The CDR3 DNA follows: TGTGCCAGCAGCACTACCGGGACAGCAGTCAATCAGCCCCCGCATTTT. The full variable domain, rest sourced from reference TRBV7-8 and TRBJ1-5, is GAGVSQSPRYKVAKRGQDVALRCDPISGHVSLFWYQQALGQGPEFLTYFQNEAQLDKSGLPSDRFFAERPEGSVSTLKIQRTQQEDSAVYLCASSTTGTAVNQPPHFGDGTRLSIL.

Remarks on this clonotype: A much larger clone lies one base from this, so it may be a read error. The CDR3 DNA follows: TGTGCCAGACGCCCAGGGGCTGACTATGGCTACACCTTC. Translating it yields CARRPGADYGYTF. The V and J genes are TRBV7-2 and TRBJ1-2; tentative D call: TRBD1 (6 bases). Germline CDR1 and CDR2: SGHTA and FQGNSA. This CDR3 comprises 13 residues. V lost 9 bases to trimming and J lost 3 bases, with 14 bases between them.

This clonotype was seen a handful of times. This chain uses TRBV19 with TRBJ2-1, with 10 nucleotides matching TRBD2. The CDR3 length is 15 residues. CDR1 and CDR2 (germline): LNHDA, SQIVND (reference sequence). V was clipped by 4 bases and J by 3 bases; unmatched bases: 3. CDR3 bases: TGTGCCAGTAGTACTAGCGGGAGCGGCTACAATGAGCAGTTCTTC. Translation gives CASSTSGSGYNEQFF.

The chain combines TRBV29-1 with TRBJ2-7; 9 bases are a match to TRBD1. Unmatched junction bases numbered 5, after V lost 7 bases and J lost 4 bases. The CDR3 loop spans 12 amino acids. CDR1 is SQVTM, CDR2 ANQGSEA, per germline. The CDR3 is CSGRDRAYEQYF. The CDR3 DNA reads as TGCAGCGGCCGGGACAGGGCGTACGAGCAGTACTTC.

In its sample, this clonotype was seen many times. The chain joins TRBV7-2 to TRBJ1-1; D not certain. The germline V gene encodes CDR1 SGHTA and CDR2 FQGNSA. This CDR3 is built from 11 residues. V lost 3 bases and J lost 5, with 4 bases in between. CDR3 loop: CASSFATEAFF. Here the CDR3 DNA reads TGTGCCAGCAGCTTCGCGACTGAAGCTTTCTTT. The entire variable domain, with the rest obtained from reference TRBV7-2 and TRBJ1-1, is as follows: GAGVSQSPSNKVTEKGKDVELRCDPISGHTALYWYRQSLGQGLEFLIYFQGNSAPDKSGLPSDRFSAERTGGSVSTLTIQRTQQEDSAVYLCASSFATEAFFGQGTRLTVV.

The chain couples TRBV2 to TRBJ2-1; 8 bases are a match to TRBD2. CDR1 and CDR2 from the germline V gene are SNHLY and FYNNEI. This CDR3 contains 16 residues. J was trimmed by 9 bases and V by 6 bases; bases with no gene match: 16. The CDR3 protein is CASRRGTTPLAGEQFF. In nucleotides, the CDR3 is TGTGCCAGCAGGCGGGGGACAACCCCTCTAGCGGGTGAGCAGTTCTTC.

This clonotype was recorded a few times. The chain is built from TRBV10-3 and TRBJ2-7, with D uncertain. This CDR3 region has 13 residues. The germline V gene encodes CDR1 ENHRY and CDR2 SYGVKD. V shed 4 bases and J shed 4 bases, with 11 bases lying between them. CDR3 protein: CAISGLGRYEQYF. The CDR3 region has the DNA TGTGCCATCAGTGGGTTAGGTCGTTACGAGCAGTACTTC.

The CDR3 sequence: CASSRQGGRTEAFF. The CDR3 DNA reads as TGTGCCAGCAGTCGACAGGGAGGGCGCACTGAAGCTTTCTTT. The chain is built from TRBV28 and TRBJ1-1; TRBD1 agrees at 7 bases. The V gene end was trimmed by 5 bases and the J gene end by 4 bases; junction bases not matched to a gene: 7. The CDR3 loop spans 14 amino acids. Germline loops: CDR1 MDHEN, CDR2 SYDVKM. Complete variable domain (other parts from reference TRBV28 and TRBJ1-1): DVKVTQSSRYLVKRTGEKVFLECVQDMDHENMFWYRQDPGLGLRLIYFSYDVKMKEKGDIPEGYSVSREKKERFSLILESASTNQTSMYLCASSRQGGRTEAFFGQGTRLTVV.

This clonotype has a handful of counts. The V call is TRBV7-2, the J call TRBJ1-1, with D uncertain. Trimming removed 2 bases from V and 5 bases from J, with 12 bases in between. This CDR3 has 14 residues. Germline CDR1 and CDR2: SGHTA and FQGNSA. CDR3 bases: TGTGCCAGCAGCTTAATGGTTTCGGGAACTGAAGCTTTCTTT. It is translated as CASSLMVSGTEAFF.

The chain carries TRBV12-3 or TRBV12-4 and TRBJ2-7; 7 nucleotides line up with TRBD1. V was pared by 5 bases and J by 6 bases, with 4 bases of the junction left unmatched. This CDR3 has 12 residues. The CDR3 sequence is CASSRQGLEQYF. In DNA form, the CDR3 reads TGTGCCAGCAGTCGACAGGGTCTCGAGCAGTACTTC.

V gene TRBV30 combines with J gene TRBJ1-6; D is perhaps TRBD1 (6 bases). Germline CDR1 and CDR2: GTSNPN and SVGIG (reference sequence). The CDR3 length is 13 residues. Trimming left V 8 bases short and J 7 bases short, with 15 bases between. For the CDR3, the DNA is TGTGCCACAAATCCAGGGGCCAATTCACCCCTCCACTTT. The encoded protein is CATNPGANSPLHF.

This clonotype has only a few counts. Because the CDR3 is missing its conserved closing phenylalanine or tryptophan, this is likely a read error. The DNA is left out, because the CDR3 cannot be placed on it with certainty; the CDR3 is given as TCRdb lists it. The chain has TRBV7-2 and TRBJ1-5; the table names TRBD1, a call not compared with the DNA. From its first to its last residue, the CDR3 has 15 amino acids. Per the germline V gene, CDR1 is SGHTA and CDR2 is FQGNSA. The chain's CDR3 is CASKPGRQGNQPQLC.

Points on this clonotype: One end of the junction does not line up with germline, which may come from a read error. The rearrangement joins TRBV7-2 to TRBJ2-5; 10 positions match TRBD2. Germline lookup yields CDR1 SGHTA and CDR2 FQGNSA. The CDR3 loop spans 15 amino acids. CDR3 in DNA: TGTGCCAGCAACTTAGCGGGGGGCCTTGGGGAGACCCAGTACTTC. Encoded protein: CASNLAGGLGETQYF.

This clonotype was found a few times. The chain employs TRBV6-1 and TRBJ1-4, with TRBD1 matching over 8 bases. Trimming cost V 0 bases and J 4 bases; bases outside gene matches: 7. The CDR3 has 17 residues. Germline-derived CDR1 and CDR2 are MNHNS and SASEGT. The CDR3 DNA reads TGTGCCAGCAGTGAAGCGTTTCCGGGACAGGTTAATGAAAAACTGTTTTTT. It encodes CASSEAFPGQVNEKLFF.

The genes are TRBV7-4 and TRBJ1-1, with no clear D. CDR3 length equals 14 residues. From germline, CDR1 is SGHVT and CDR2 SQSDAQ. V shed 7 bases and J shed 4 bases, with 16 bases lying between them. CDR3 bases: TGTGCCAGCACCCCTTCACTCTCGGGCACTGAAGCTTTCTTT. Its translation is CASTPSLSGTEAFF.

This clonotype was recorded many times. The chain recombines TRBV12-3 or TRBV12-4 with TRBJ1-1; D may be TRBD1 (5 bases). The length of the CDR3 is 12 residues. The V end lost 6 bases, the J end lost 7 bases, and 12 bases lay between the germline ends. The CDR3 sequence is CASSLGGIEAFF. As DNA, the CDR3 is TGTGCCAGCAGCCTCGGGGGGATTGAAGCTTTCTTT.

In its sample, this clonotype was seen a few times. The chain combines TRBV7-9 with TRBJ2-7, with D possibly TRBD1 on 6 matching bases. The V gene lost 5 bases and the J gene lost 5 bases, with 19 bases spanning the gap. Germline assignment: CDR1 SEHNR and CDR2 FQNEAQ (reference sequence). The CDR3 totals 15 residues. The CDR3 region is CASSPRGSRGNEQYF. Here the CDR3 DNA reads TGTGCCAGCAGCCCAAGGGGGTCTCGAGGAAACGAGCAGTACTTC. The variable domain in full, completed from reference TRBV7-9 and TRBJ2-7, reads DTGVSQNPRHKITKRGQNVTFRCDPISEHNRLYWYRQTLGQGPEFLTYFQNEAQLEKSRLLSDRFSAERPKGSFSTLEIQRTEQGDSAMYLCASSPRGSRGNEQYFGPGTRLTVT.

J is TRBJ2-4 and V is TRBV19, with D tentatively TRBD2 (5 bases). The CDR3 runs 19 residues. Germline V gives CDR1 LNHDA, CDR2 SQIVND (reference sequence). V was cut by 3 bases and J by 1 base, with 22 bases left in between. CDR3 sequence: CASSMVPGKVPKAKNIQYF. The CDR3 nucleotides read TGTGCCAGTAGTATGGTCCCGGGGAAGGTCCCCAAGGCCAAAAACATTCAGTACTTC. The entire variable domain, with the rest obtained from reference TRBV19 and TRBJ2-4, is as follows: DGGITQSPKYLFRKEGQNVTLSCEQNLNHDAMYWYRQDPGQGLRLIYYSQIVNDFQKGDIAEGYSVSREKKESFPLTVTSAQKNPTAFYLCASSMVPGKVPKAKNIQYFGAGTRLSVL.

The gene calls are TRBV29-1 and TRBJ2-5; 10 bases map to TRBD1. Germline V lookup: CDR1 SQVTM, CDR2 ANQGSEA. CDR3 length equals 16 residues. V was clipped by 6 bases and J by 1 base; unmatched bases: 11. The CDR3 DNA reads TGCAGCGTCGTAACCTCCGGGACAGGGGTCCAAGAGACCCAGTACTTC. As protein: CSVVTSGTGVQETQYF.

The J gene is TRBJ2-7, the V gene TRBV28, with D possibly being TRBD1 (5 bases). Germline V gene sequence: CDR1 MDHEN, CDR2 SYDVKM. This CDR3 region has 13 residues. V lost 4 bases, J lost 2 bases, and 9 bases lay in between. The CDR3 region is CASSSIQAYEQYF. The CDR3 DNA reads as TGTGCCAGCAGTTCCATACAGGCCTACGAGCAGTACTTC.

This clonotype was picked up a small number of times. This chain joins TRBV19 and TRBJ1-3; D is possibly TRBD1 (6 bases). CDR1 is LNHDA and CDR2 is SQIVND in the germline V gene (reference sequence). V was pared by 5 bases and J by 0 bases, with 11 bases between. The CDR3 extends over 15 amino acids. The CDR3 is CASSADRPSGNTIYF. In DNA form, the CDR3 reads TGTGCCAGTAGTGCCGACAGGCCCTCTGGAAACACCATATATTTT.

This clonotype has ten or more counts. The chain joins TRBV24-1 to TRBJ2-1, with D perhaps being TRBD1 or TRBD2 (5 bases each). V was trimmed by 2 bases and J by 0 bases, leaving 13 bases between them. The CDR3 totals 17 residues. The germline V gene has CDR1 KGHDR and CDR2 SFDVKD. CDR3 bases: TGTGCCACCAGTGATTGGGACGGCCATACCTCCTACAATGAGCAGTTCTTC. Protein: CATSDWDGHTSYNEQFF.

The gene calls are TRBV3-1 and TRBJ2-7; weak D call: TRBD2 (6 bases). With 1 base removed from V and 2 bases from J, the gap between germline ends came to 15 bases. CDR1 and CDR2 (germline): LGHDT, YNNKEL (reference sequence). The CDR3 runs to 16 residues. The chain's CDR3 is CASSQVPAASAYEQYF. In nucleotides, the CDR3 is TGTGCCAGCAGCCAAGTTCCGGCGGCTAGCGCCTACGAGCAGTACTTC.